Shown below are 28 T cell receptor beta chains from a single sample sequenced in a study of blood T cells in healthy people across ages. A second about 6 to 12 cycle PCR used barcoded and J-beta primers. TCRdb re-derived calls from the 5' RACE reads in MiXCR, one entry per CDR3 protein. The table lists hundreds of thousands of distinct CDR3 sequences, roughly 50% of them singletons. Specimen: blood. Source of these receptors: a woman aged 60 to 75 in good health.

V is TRBV27 and J is TRBJ2-2, with 9 positions matching TRBD2. The V and J ends lost 5 bases and 1 base, in that order; junction bases with no gene match: 5. CDR1 MNHEY and CDR2 SMNVEV come from the germline V gene (reference sequence). The CDR3 consists of 16 residues. CDR3 in amino acids: CASSTWTSENTGELFF. DNA for the CDR3: TGTGCCAGCAGTACATGGACTAGCGAGAACACCGGGGAGCTGTTTTTT.

CDR3 DNA: TGTGCCAGCAGATCGACTAGCGGGAGTCGGGTTCAGTACTTC. Its protein product is CASRSTSGSRVQYF. This chain joins TRBV6-4 and TRBJ2-4; 12 positions match TRBD2. The CDR3 consists of 14 residues. V was pared by 6 bases and J by 11 bases, with 8 bases of the junction left unmatched. CDR1 and CDR2 from the germline V gene are MRHNA and SNTAGT.

The V call is TRBV20-1, the J call TRBJ2-5; D is ambiguous. V dropped 3 bases and J dropped 5 bases, with 7 bases sitting between them. Germline V CDR1 and CDR2: DFQATT, SNEGSKA (reference sequence). CDR3 size: 11 residues. CDR3 protein: CSASWPETQYF. In DNA form, the CDR3 reads TGCAGTGCTAGTTGGCCCGAGACCCAGTACTTC.

This rearrangement joins TRBV20-1 to TRBJ1-1; D is uncertain. With 2 bases removed from V and 0 bases from J, the gap between germline ends came to 16 bases. Germline CDR1 is DFQATT and CDR2 is SNEGSKA (reference sequence). The CDR3 sequence is 16 residues long. The CDR3 loop reads CSARPFGRAVNTEAFF. The CDR3 nucleotides are TGCAGTGCTAGACCTTTCGGACGGGCAGTGAACACTGAAGCTTTCTTT.

In this sample, this clonotype turned up a few times. The chain carries TRBV25-1 and TRBJ1-6, with TRBD1 as a possible D gene (6 bases). The germline V and J ends were trimmed by 6 bases and 3 bases, with 12 bases remaining between them. The CDR3 runs to 15 residues. Per germline, CDR1 MGHDK and CDR2 SYGVNS. The CDR3 DNA follows: TGTGCCAGCAGCTCAACAGGGTTCTATAATTCACCCCTCCACTTT. Its translation: CASSSTGFYNSPLHF.

The V gene is TRBV20-1, the J gene TRBJ2-1; no clear D. V was cut by 0 bases and J by 3 bases, with 12 bases left in between. The V gene's germline CDR1 is DFQATT and CDR2 SNEGSKA (reference sequence). The CDR3 is made up of 15 amino acids. In DNA form, the CDR3 reads TGCAGTGCTAGAGAAAGGAGCCCACTCTACAATGAGCAGTTCTTC. Its translation is CSARERSPLYNEQFF.

This sequence joins TRBV20-1 and TRBJ2-5; 7 bases align to TRBD2. Unmatched junction bases numbered 16, after V lost 0 bases and J lost 6 bases. The CDR3 is made up of 17 amino acids. Germline V CDR1 and CDR2: DFQATT, SNEGSKA (reference sequence). CDR3 region: CSARDRSGRAGRQTQYF. CDR3 nucleotides: TGCAGTGCTAGAGACCGCTCGGGACGAGCGGGAAGGCAGACCCAGTACTTC.

The chain recombines TRBV7-2 with TRBJ1-5; D call uncertain. The CDR3 contains 14 residues. Trimming took 5 bases from V and 9 from J, leaving 17 bases between them. Germline CDR1 reads SGHTA; CDR2 reads FQGNSA. CDR3 residues: CASSVMAAVMPQHF. The CDR3 nucleotides are TGTGCCAGCAGCGTCATGGCAGCCGTTATGCCCCAGCATTTT.

The genes are TRBV29-1 and TRBJ2-5; 8 bases fit TRBD1. Germline V gives CDR1 SQVTM, CDR2 ANQGSEA. V lost 1 base and J lost 13; bases outside the gene matches: 11. The CDR3 contains 13 residues. This chain's CDR3 is CSVEGPGGYERYF. CDR3 DNA: TGCAGCGTTGAAGGTCCAGGGGGCTACGAGCGGTACTTC. The complete variable domain, with remaining parts taken from reference TRBV29-1 and TRBJ2-5, reads SAVISQKPSRDICQRGTSLTIQCQVDSQVTMMFWYRQQPGQSLTLIATANQGSEATYESGFVIDKFPISRPNLTFSTLTVSNMSPEDSSIYLCSVEGPGGYERYFGPGTRLLVL.

To note about this clonotype: Mismatch with germline at one junction end may stem from a read error. V and J are TRBV7-8 and TRBJ1-1; D is perhaps TRBD1 (6 bases). This CDR3 comprises 12 residues. Germline CDR1 reads SGHVS; CDR2 reads FQNEAQ. In nucleotides, the CDR3 is TGTGCCGGCAGCTTCTACAGGGTTGAAGCTTTCTTT. It yields the protein CAGSFYRVEAFF.

The rearrangement joins TRBV2 to TRBJ2-5; D is ambiguous. Germline V gene lookup returns CDR1 SNHLY and CDR2 FYNNEI. CDR3 size: 12 residues. V was shortened by 6 bases and J by 0 bases, with 5 bases between the two germline ends. The CDR3 loop is CASRMYQETQYF. CDR3 nucleotides: TGTGCCAGCAGGATGTACCAAGAGACCCAGTACTTC.

The chain is built from TRBV4-3 and TRBJ2-7, with 11 bases that match TRBD2. The trim removed 3 bases at V and 6 bases at J, leaving 7 bases unmatched. The CDR3 has 15 amino acids. CDR1 is LGHNA and CDR2 is YSLEER in the germline V gene. CDR3 bases: TGCGCCAGCAGCCATAGCGGGAGGGCCCTCGGCGAGCAGTACTTC. Translating gives CASSHSGRALGEQYF.

This clonotype was counted ten times or more. This chain uses TRBV20-1 with TRBJ1-4; TRBD1 agrees at 8 bases. The CDR3 is made up of 15 amino acids. Germline lookup yields CDR1 DFQATT and CDR2 SNEGSKA (reference sequence). Germline trimming cut 2 bases from V and 7 bases from J; bases unmatched to any gene: 9. CDR3 DNA: TGCAGTGCTAGACTAGGGACAGGACGAAGTGAAAAACTGTTTTTT. Translated, it gives CSARLGTGRSEKLFF.

This chain links TRBV11-1 with TRBJ2-2, with 8 bases identical to TRBD2. J was trimmed by 4 bases and V by 6 bases; bases with no gene match: 7. Germline V CDR1 and CDR2: SGHAT, FQDESV (reference sequence). The CDR3 is made up of 15 amino acids. This CDR3 reads CASRPGLGSTGELFF. In nucleotides, the CDR3 is TGTGCCAGCAGGCCGGGACTAGGGAGCACCGGGGAGCTGTTTTTT.

This clonotype was detected a few times. CDR3 nucleotides: TGCGCCAGCAGTGAATACGGACAGGGGGCGGATGGCTACACCTTC. This gives the protein CASSEYGQGADGYTF. V is TRBV10-2 and J is TRBJ1-2, with TRBD1 matching over 11 bases. Germline V lookup: CDR1 WSHSY, CDR2 SAAADI. CDR3 size: 15 residues. With V trimmed by 3 bases and J by 6 bases, 6 bases remained unmatched.

The chain recombines TRBV29-1 with TRBJ1-2; 7 bases fit TRBD1. In germline, CDR1 is SQVTM, CDR2 ANQGSEA. The CDR3 is 12 amino acids. Trimming at V came to 6 bases and at J to 4 bases, leaving 5 bases not matched to a gene. The CDR3 here is CSVGQSLYGYTF. CDR3 nucleotides: TGCAGCGTGGGACAGTCGCTCTATGGCTACACCTTC.

This clonotype turned up a few times. The rearrangement links TRBV2 to TRBJ1-1, with D maybe TRBD1 (5 bases). V was shortened by 8 bases and J by 4 bases, with 11 bases between the two germline ends. Germline assignment: CDR1 SNHLY and CDR2 FYNNEI. The CDR3 contains 12 residues. CDR3 nucleotide sequence: TGTGCCAGCGGGGCGTTTCCCACTGAAGCTTTCTTT. It codes for CASGAFPTEAFF. The complete variable domain, with remaining parts taken from reference TRBV2 and TRBJ1-1, reads EPEVTQTPSHQVTQMGQEVILRCVPISNHLYFYWYRQILGQKVEFLVSFYNNEISEKSEIFDDQFSVERPDGSNFTLKIRSTKLEDSAMYFCASGAFPTEAFFGQGTRLTVV.

This clonotype was seen more than once but under ten times. The J gene is TRBJ2-1, the V gene TRBV3-1; 9 bases fit TRBD1. Germline V gene sequence: CDR1 LGHDT, CDR2 YNNKEL (reference sequence). V shed 4 bases and J 5 bases; nucleotides not matched to a gene: 6. The CDR3 totals 15 residues. CDR3 DNA: TGTGCCAGCAGCCCCCCACGGACAGGGGACAATGAGCAGTTCTTC. Residues: CASSPPRTGDNEQFF.

This chain connects TRBV20-1 to TRBJ2-1; D not certain. Trimming cost V 2 bases and J 11 bases, with 13 bases left between them. The CDR3 sequence is 12 residues long. Per germline, CDR1 DFQATT and CDR2 SNEGSKA (reference sequence). This CDR3 is CSARHPGGKQFF. CDR3 DNA: TGCAGTGCTAGACACCCGGGCGGTAAGCAGTTCTTC.

This clonotype appeared once. V usage is TRBV20-1 and J usage is TRBJ2-5; TRBD2 agrees at 9 bases. From germline, CDR1 is DFQATT and CDR2 SNEGSKA (reference sequence). The CDR3 totals 13 residues. The V gene end was trimmed by 5 bases and the J gene end by 2 bases; junction bases not matched to a gene: 3. The CDR3 DNA sequence: TGCAGTGCTCAGAGCGGGGGGCAAGAGACCCAGTACTTC. Encoded protein: CSAQSGGQETQYF.

J is TRBJ2-5 and V is TRBV9, with TRBD1 identical over 8 bases. V trimming: 0 bases; J trimming: 11 bases; junction bases outside the gene matches: 12. This CDR3 is built from 15 residues. Looked up from germline, CDR1 is SGDLS and CDR2 is YYNGEE. CDR3 nucleotides: TGTGCCAGCAGCGTAGGGGTGACAGGGGCGGATGAGCAGTACTTC. Its protein is CASSVGVTGADEQYF.

The rearrangement joins TRBV5-1 to TRBJ2-7; no reliable D call. Between the trimmed V and J ends, which lost 0 bases and 9 bases, there was a span of 16 bases. CDR3 size: 14 residues. CDR1 and CDR2 from the germline V gene are SGHRS and YFSETQ. CDR3 DNA: TGCGCCAGCAGCTTGGCGGTCAGGTTTGACGGGCAGTACTTC. This sequence encodes CASSLAVRFDGQYF.

This chain links TRBV7-9 with TRBJ2-7; 8 bases match TRBD2. The trim removed 8 bases at V and 3 bases at J, leaving 12 bases unmatched. The CDR3 spans 15 residues. In germline, CDR1 is SEHNR, CDR2 FQNEAQ (reference sequence). This chain's CDR3 is CASWSVTGGSYEQYF. The CDR3 coding sequence is TGTGCCAGCTGGAGTGTAACGGGAGGGAGCTACGAGCAGTACTTC.

This clonotype came up a few times. V usage is TRBV6-2 or TRBV6-3 and J usage is TRBJ2-4; TRBD2 agrees at 7 bases. The length of the CDR3 is 14 residues. Germline trimming cut 8 bases from V and 6 bases from J; bases unmatched to any gene: 10. Germline assignment: CDR1 MNHEY and CDR2 SVGEGT. CDR3 coding DNA: TGTGCCAGCGCCCCCGGGACTACAACAAACATTCAGTACTTC. It codes for CASAPGTTTNIQYF.

Remarks on this clonotype: This could be a read error, since a much larger clone is one nucleotide away. The rearrangement links TRBV7-2 to TRBJ2-5, with TRBD2 identical over 8 bases. With V trimmed by 3 bases and J by 11 bases, 14 bases remained unmatched. The CDR3 totals 15 residues. CDR1 is SGHTA and CDR2 is FQGNSA in the germline V gene. The DNA of the CDR3 is TGTGCCAGCAGCTTTAGCGGGAACGGCTACAATGAGCAGTACTTC. Residues: CASSFSGNGYNEQYF. Filled out from reference TRBV7-2 and TRBJ2-5, the complete variable domain reads GAGVSQSPSNKVTEKGKDVELRCDPISGHTALYWYRQSLGQGLEFLIYFQGNSAPDKSGLPSDRFSAERTGGSVSTLTIQRTQQEDSAVYLCASSFSGNGYNEQYFGPGTRLLVL.

This chain connects TRBV7-7 to TRBJ2-2, with TRBD1 as a possible D gene (6 bases). This CDR3 region has 17 residues. From germline, CDR1 is SSHAT and CDR2 FNYEAQ (reference sequence). Trimming removed 1 base from V and 6 bases from J, with 18 bases in between. CDR3 DNA: TGTGCCAGCAGCTTAGGGGGAGTGGGGGCGCTTGCCGGGGAGCTGTTTTTT. It is translated as CASSLGGVGALAGELFF.

This clonotype was detected a few times. This chain uses TRBV5-1 with TRBJ1-6; weak D call: TRBD1 (5 bases). Per the germline V gene, CDR1 is SGHRS and CDR2 is YFSETQ. V lost 0 bases to trimming and J lost 8 bases, with 12 bases between them. The CDR3 sequence is 15 residues long. Written as DNA, the CDR3 is TGCGCCAGCAGCTTGGCGGGACCCCAATATTCACCCCTCCACTTT. Its protein product is CASSLAGPQYSPLHF.

The chain has TRBV7-3 and TRBJ1-6, with D uncertain. The CDR3 has 13 residues. V gave up 8 bases and J gave up 5 bases, with 10 bases separating them. Germline-derived CDR1 and CDR2 are SGHTA and FQGTGA. In DNA, the CDR3 is TGTGCCAGCCGCGGCAGCCATAATTCACCCCTCCACTTT. Protein product: CASRGSHNSPLHF. The entire variable domain, with the rest obtained from reference TRBV7-3 and TRBJ1-6, is as follows: GAGVSQTPSNKVTEKGKYVELRCDPISGHTALYWYRQSLGQGPEFLIYFQGTGAADDSGLPNDRFFAVRPEGSVSTLKIQRTERGDSAVYLCASRGSHNSPLHFGNGTRLTVT.